The 18 T cell receptor beta chains below come from one sample, sequenced in a study of blood T cell repertoires in COVID-19 (dated by TCRdb to about 2020). Library generation was performed with the immunoSEQ multiplex PCR assay. What TCRdb holds here is the immuneACCESS table cut down to in-frame rearrangements. Part of the clones is not present; checked against another copy, under half of the missing clones reflect an unresolved V gene, and the others are unexplained. This sample is represented by under 250,000 clones; 82% of them were singletons. 4.7% of the sample is in the top ten clones. The specimen sequenced was peripheral blood. The receptor set was obtained from a woman in her seventies with acute or convalescent COVID-19.

For the CDR3, the DNA is TGTGCCTGGAGCGACCGGGGAACCTTTGGCTACACCTTC. Protein sequence: CAWSDRGTFGYTF. The chain recombines TRBV30 with TRBJ1-2, with no clear D. Germline-derived CDR1 and CDR2 are GTSNPN and SVGIG (reference sequence). CDR3 size: 13 residues. Between the trimmed V and J ends, which lost 3 bases and 7 bases, there was a span of 15 bases.

This clone occurred a few times. The chain is built from TRBV3-1 (or the pseudogene TRBV3-2) and TRBJ1-6; TRBD1 might be the D (5 bases). The CDR3 is made up of 15 amino acids. Germline V lookup: CDR1 LGHDT, CDR2 YNNKEL (reference sequence). Trimming cost V 3 bases and J 9 bases, with 15 bases left between them. DNA for the CDR3: TGTGCCAGCAGCCAGTCGGGGGTTGGGGGTTCACCCCTCCACTTT. Encoded protein: CASSQSGVGGSPLHF.

V and J are TRBV7-2 and TRBJ1-2; a weak D match, TRBD1 (6 bases). The CDR3 is 15 amino acids. Trimming cost V 4 bases and J 4 bases, with 16 bases left between them. Germline values: CDR1 SGHTA, CDR2 FQGNSA. The CDR3 DNA reads TGTGCCAGCAGCTCAAACCGGGGGGCTGGCTATGGCTACACCTTC. It is translated as CASSSNRGAGYGYTF.

The count of this clone is one. This chain joins TRBV4-3 and TRBJ2-2, with D unresolved. This CDR3 is built from 14 residues. Germline values: CDR1 LGHNA, CDR2 YSLEER. The V end was cut by 1 base, the J end by 0 bases, with 3 bases between. The chain's CDR3 is CASSQAANTGELFF. The CDR3 DNA sequence: TGCGCCAGCAGCCAAGCAGCGAACACCGGGGAGCTGTTTTTT.

The V gene is TRBV7-9, the J gene TRBJ2-1; TRBD2 agrees at 10 bases. CDR1 SEHNR and CDR2 FQNEAQ come from the germline V gene (reference sequence). The length of the CDR3 is 11 residues. The junction had 3 bases not matched to a gene; V was cut back by 5 bases and J by 14 bases. CDR3 sequence (DNA): TGTGCCAGCAGCCCTAGCGGGGGAAAGTTCTTC. This gives the protein CASSPSGGKFF.

This chain connects TRBV29-1 to TRBJ2-3; 7 bases align to TRBD2. Germline assignment: CDR1 SQVTM and CDR2 ANQGSEA. V was pared by 2 bases and J by 1 base, with 6 bases of the junction left unmatched. The CDR3 is 15 amino acids. CDR3 amino acids: CSVEYGGGGTDTQYF. The CDR3 coding sequence is TGCAGCGTTGAATATGGTGGGGGGGGCACAGATACGCAGTATTTT.

The chain has TRBV7-2 and TRBJ1-5; no firm D call. CDR3 length: 13 residues. V was pared by 1 base and J by 9 bases, with 10 bases between. CDR1 is SGHTA and CDR2 is FQGNSA in the germline V gene. The CDR3 here is CASSLERRRPQHF. CDR3 bases: TGTGCCAGCAGCTTAGAACGTCGCAGGCCCCAGCATTTT.

Turning to this clone: This sample also contains other DNA sequences that code for the same CDR3. CDR3 region: CASSQGQMNTEAFF. Here the CDR3 DNA reads TGTGCCAGCAGCCAAGGACAAATGAACACTGAAGCTTTCTTT. This chain links TRBV3-1 (or the pseudogene TRBV3-2) with TRBJ1-1; D not resolved. Between the trimmed V and J ends, which lost 1 base and 0 bases, there was a span of 6 bases. CDR1 LGHDT and CDR2 YNNKEL come from the germline V gene (reference sequence). The CDR3 is 14 residues long.

This chain joins TRBV4-2 and TRBJ1-4, with 7 nucleotides matching TRBD1. The germline V gene encodes CDR1 LGHNA and CDR2 YNFKEQ. The CDR3 is 16 amino acids. With V trimmed by 0 bases and J by 5 bases, 6 bases remained unmatched. The CDR3 is CASSQDVGQKNEKLFF. CDR3 coding DNA: TGTGCCAGCAGCCAAGATGTGGGACAGAAGAATGAAAAACTGTTTTTT.

The rearrangement uses TRBV3-1 (or the pseudogene TRBV3-2) and TRBJ1-3; no definite D call. The CDR3 runs 14 residues. Germline loops: CDR1 LGHDT, CDR2 YNNKEL (reference sequence). The V end was cut by 1 base, the J end by 2 bases, with 6 bases between. In DNA, the CDR3 is TGTGCCAGCAGCCAAGGGCCCGCTGGAAACACCATATATTTT. Its protein product is CASSQGPAGNTIYF.

This chain uses TRBV2 with TRBJ1-1; possible D gene TRBD1, 6 bases. V lost 5 bases and J 4 bases, leaving 17 bases between the germline ends. Germline V lookup: CDR1 SNHLY, CDR2 FYNNEI. The CDR3 sequence is 15 residues long. The CDR3 sequence: CASSSPGQPFTEAFF. The CDR3 coding sequence is TGTGCCAGCAGTTCACCGGGACAACCTTTCACTGAAGCTTTCTTT.

The chain recombines TRBV5-4 with TRBJ1-2, with 9 bases lining up with TRBD1. Unmatched junction bases numbered 9, after V lost 4 bases and J lost 2 bases. Germline V gives CDR1 SGHNT, CDR2 YYREEE (reference sequence). This CDR3 has 16 amino acids. The CDR3 loop is CASSPGGGQGNYGYTF. DNA for the CDR3: TGTGCCAGCAGCCCTGGCGGAGGACAGGGGAACTATGGCTACACCTTC.

This clone was found once. This chain links TRBV7-8 with TRBJ1-2, with 8 bases lining up with TRBD1. The germline V gene encodes CDR1 SGHVS and CDR2 FQNEAQ. This CDR3 is 16 amino acids long. J gave up 0 bases and V 5 bases, and 8 bases lay outside the gene matches. CDR3 nucleotide sequence: TGTGCCAGCAGCCAAGACAGGGGCCCTTCTAACTATGGCTACACCTTC. This encodes CASSQDRGPSNYGYTF.

This clone was recorded only once. The chain combines TRBV6-2 or TRBV6-3 with TRBJ2-3; tentatively, D is TRBD2 (6 bases). Looked up from germline, CDR1 is MNHEY and CDR2 is SVGEGT. Trimming cost V 5 bases and J 4 bases, with 13 bases left between them. This CDR3 contains 14 residues. CDR3 coding DNA: TGTGCCAGCAGTGGGACTCTCGGGGCAGATACGCAGTATTTT. Translated: CASSGTLGADTQYF.

The chain uses TRBV19 and TRBJ1-1, with D tentatively TRBD1 (6 bases). CDR1 and CDR2 from the germline V gene are LNHDA and SQIVND (reference sequence). This CDR3 contains 15 residues. V shed 5 bases and J shed 4 bases, with 17 bases lying between them. DNA of the CDR3: TGTGCCAGTAGTCCACCCACAGGGCGCCGCACTGAAGCTTTCTTT. Translation: CASSPPTGRRTEAFF.

This chain joins TRBV5-6 and TRBJ1-6; D might be TRBD1 (5 bases). CDR3 length equals 14 residues. Germline CDR1 and CDR2: SGHDT and YYEEEE. V was pared by 2 bases and J by 10 bases, with 13 bases between. The CDR3, as DNA: TGTGCCAGCAGCTTTAGTCAGGGAAACTCACCCCTCCACTTT. It encodes CASSFSQGNSPLHF.

The rearrangement joins TRBV9 to TRBJ2-2, with a weak D call TRBD1 (8 bases). Germline V gene data show CDR1 as SGDLS and CDR2 as YYNGEE. CDR3 size: 15 residues. Trimming stripped 4 bases from V and 5 bases from J, with 15 bases between. CDR3 nucleotide sequence: TGTGCCAGCAGCTTCGGACAGGGAGGGACCGGGGAGCTGTTTTTT. It translates to CASSFGQGGTGELFF.

V is TRBV7-9 and J is TRBJ2-1; D is perhaps TRBD2 (5 bases). This CDR3 contains 14 residues. Germline V lookup: CDR1 SEHNR, CDR2 FQNEAQ (reference sequence). The V end was cut by 4 bases, the J end by 4 bases, with 11 bases between. CDR3 in DNA: TGTGCCAGCAGCTCCAGTAGGGAGTACAATGAGCAGTTCTTC. This codes for CASSSSREYNEQFF. The full variable domain, in which reference TRBV7-9 and TRBJ2-1 provide the parts outside the CDR3, is DTGVSQNPRHKITKRGQNVTFRCDPISEHNRLYWYRQTLGQGPEFLTYFQNEAQLEKSRLLSDRFSAERPKGSFSTLEIQRTEQGDSAMYLCASSSSREYNEQFFGPGTRLTVL.